A selection of T cell receptor beta chains follows, all from one sample in a study of T cell responses to AZD1222 COVID-19 vaccine. The table came from immunoSEQ multiplex PCR; TCRdb's copy has only in-frame clones and leaves some out. The sample lists tens of thousands of clones; roughly nine tenths were seen once. The sample in question was peripheral blood, obtained 28 days after the second AZD1222 dose. The receptors originated from an adult who received the AZD1222 COVID-19 vaccine. Each CDR3 is given with its conserved first and last residue. The order of the fields is D gene, clone size, J gene, V gene, CDR3 protein, CDR3 DNA. A D gene is named only where the DNA matches it firmly. A clone size is listed for some rows: how often the clone was seen (once, few, many), or a class if it is expanded.

>TRBD1|-|TRBJ2-1|TRBV29-1
CSIRGQGYNEQFF
TGCAGCATCCGGGGACAGGGCTACAATGAGCAGTTCTTC
>-|-|TRBJ1-2|TRBV5-5
CASSLAYSSNYGYTF
TGTGCCAGCAGCTTGGCCTACAGTTCTAACTATGGCTACACCTTC
>-|-|TRBJ1-6|TRBV9
CASSVEGGLNSPLHF
TGTGCCAGCAGCGTAGAAGGGGGACTAAATTCACCCCTCCACTTT
>-|-|TRBJ2-7|TRBV3-1/TRBV3-2
CASSQVGAFGAPSYEQYF
TGTGCCAGCAGCCAAGTCGGGGCTTTCGGGGCACCCTCCTACGAGCAGTACTTC
>-|-|TRBJ2-7|TRBV18
CASSPSTGGTYEQYF
TGTGCCAGCTCACCCTCGACAGGAGGAACCTACGAGCAGTACTTC
>-|-|TRBJ1-1|TRBV9
CASSSPPGGVDTEAFF
TGTGCCAGCAGCAGCCCACCCGGGGGGGTAGACACTGAAGCTTTCTTT
>TRBD1|once|TRBJ1-2|TRBV11-2
CASSLESGGGYGYTF
TGTGCCAGCAGCTTAGAATCAGGGGGTGGCTATGGCTACACCTTC
>-|few|TRBJ1-1|TRBV15
CATSRRRGDEPEAFF
TGTGCCACCAGCAGAAGGCGAGGAGATGAGCCTGAAGCTTTCTTT
>-|-|TRBJ1-4|TRBV5-5
CASSLDRPTREKLFF
TGTGCCAGCAGCTTGGATCGGCCGACGAGGGAAAAACTGTTTTTT
>TRBD2|-|TRBJ2-2|TRBV5-1
CASSLAGGDTGELFF
TGCGCCAGCAGCTTGGCCGGGGGGGACACCGGGGAGCTGTTTTTT
>-|once|TRBJ2-7|TRBV7-6
CASTRGAAFPYEQYF
TGTGCCAGCACCCGGGGGGCAGCCTTTCCCTACGAGCAGTACTTC
>-|-|TRBJ1-2|TRBV5-4
CASSLDDRPYGYTF
TGTGCCAGCAGCTTGGATGACAGGCCCTATGGCTACACCTTC
>-|-|TRBJ1-3|TRBV28
CASTKLGGSGNTIYF
TGTGCCAGCACAAAATTGGGAGGCTCTGGAAACACCATATATTTT
>-|-|TRBJ1-1|TRBV4-1
CASSQVHWEGTEAFF
TGCGCCAGCAGCCAAGTGCACTGGGAGGGAACTGAAGCTTTCTTT
>TRBD1|-|TRBJ2-3|TRBV28
CASSLDRAVDTQYF
TGTGCCAGCAGTTTAGACAGGGCGGTAGATACGCAGTATTTT
>TRBD2|-|TRBJ2-7|TRBV5-1
CASSFGGTRVDEQYF
TGCGCCAGCAGCTTTGGGGGGACTAGAGTCGACGAGCAGTACTTC
>-|-|TRBJ1-4|TRBV7-9
CASTGGWIRGPEREKLFF
TGTGCCAGCACTGGTGGTTGGATTCGGGGGCCTGAGAGAGAAAAACTGTTTTTT
>-|-|TRBJ2-1|TRBV4-2
CASSQVGLGNEQFF
TGTGCCAGCAGCCAAGTTGGACTGGGGAATGAGCAGTTCTTC
>-|-|TRBJ2-5|TRBV7-9
CASSLATGKETQYF
TGTGCCAGCAGCTTAGCTACAGGGAAAGAGACCCAGTACTTC
>-|-|TRBJ2-7|TRBV5-4
CASSLGTSSYEQYF
TGTGCCAGCAGCTTGGGGACGAGCTCCTACGAGCAGTACTTC
>TRBD1|-|TRBJ1-2|TRBV6-5
CASTMFQGDRGYTF
TGTGCCAGCACTATGTTCCAGGGGGACCGCGGCTACACCTTC
>TRBD2|-|TRBJ2-7|TRBV7-2
CASTRGGSSYEQYF
TGTGCCAGCACCCGGGGGGGGAGCTCCTACGAGCAGTACTTC
>-|-|TRBJ1-2|TRBV20-1
CSAIEGYGYTF
TGCAGTGCTATAGAGGGATATGGCTACACCTTC
>-|-|TRBJ1-6|TRBV7-3
CASSLTGPPISPLHF
TGTGCCAGCAGCTTGACGGGGCCCCCTATTTCACCCCTCCACTTT
>-|few|TRBJ2-7|TRBV28
CASRVSAREQYF
TGTGCCAGCAGGGTGTCTGCTCGTGAGCAGTACTTC
>-|-|TRBJ1-5|TRBV19
CASSDKGNQPQHF
TGTGCCAGTAGTGACAAGGGCAATCAGCCCCAGCATTTT
>-|-|TRBJ1-1|TRBV7-2
CASQRFEGGGMNTEAFF
TGTGCCAGCCAGAGATTTGAAGGAGGGGGGATGAACACTGAAGCTTTCTTT
>-|once|TRBJ2-1|TRBV7-8
CASSFTSLIEQFF
TGTGCCAGCAGCTTTACCTCGCTCATCGAGCAGTTCTTC
>-|-|TRBJ2-1|TRBV6-5
CASSLDRLNEQFF
TGTGCCAGCAGTTTAGACAGGTTGAATGAGCAGTTCTTC
>-|-|TRBJ1-1|TRBV28
CASSLMGGGTEAFF
TGTGCCAGCAGTTTGATGGGGGGTGGAACTGAAGCTTTCTTT
>-|-|TRBJ2-2|TRBV24-1
CATTTSQRMFF
TGTGCCACCACCACTAGTCAGAGGATGTTTTTT
>-|-|TRBJ1-1|TRBV3-1/TRBV3-2
CASSLGGWAPNAEAFF
TGTGCCAGCAGCCTGGGCGGATGGGCCCCTAACGCTGAAGCTTTCTTT
>-|once|TRBJ2-1|TRBV6-5
CASRTGLLRTNEQFF
TGTGCCAGCAGGACTGGACTGCTACGGACCAATGAGCAGTTCTTC
>-|-|TRBJ1-5|TRBV5-5
CASSPQLPSGNQPQHF
TGTGCCAGCAGCCCACAACTCCCGTCGGGCAATCAGCCCCAGCATTTT
>-|-|TRBJ2-1|TRBV9
CASSVRGGYGVNEQFF
TGTGCCAGCAGCGTAAGGGGAGGCTATGGGGTGAATGAGCAGTTCTTC
>-|-|TRBJ2-2|TRBV9
CASNEQVTGELFF
TGTGCCAGCAACGAGCAAGTCACCGGGGAGCTGTTTTTT
>-|-|TRBJ2-6|TRBV5-1
CASSLDSISGANVLTF
TGCGCCAGCAGCTTGGACAGCATCTCTGGGGCCAACGTCCTGACTTTC
>TRBD2|-|TRBJ2-1|TRBV18
CASSPPDLAGRNEQFF
TGTGCCAGCTCACCCCCGGATTTAGCGGGGCGCAATGAGCAGTTCTTC
>-|-|TRBJ1-3|TRBV14
CASSQLGWAVPHSGNTIYF
TGTGCCAGCAGCCAGCTTGGGTGGGCAGTACCCCACTCTGGAAACACCATATATTTT
>-|-|TRBJ1-1|TRBV19
CASSIPPNTEAFF
TGTGCCAGTAGTATTCCCCCGAACACTGAAGCTTTCTTT